What follows is one T cell receptor (beta chain) and its context. This clone's antigen is unknown. Within one base of it there is no much larger clone, and no base qualities were kept. The library came from multiplex PCR. This sample was sequenced with an Illumina HiSeq 4000. iRepertoire HTBI primers and Arm-PCR amplification of CDR3 regions were used to construct TCR beta libraries. Before sequencing, the PCR products went through gel purification. The paper's processing steps were these. Gene usage analysis of CDR3 amino acid clonotypes relied on the 62 TRBV and more than twelve TRBJ segments identified across samples. Filtered high-quality paired reads were merged into contigs using COPE and FqMerger. Contigs were aligned with BLAST to IMGT TRBV, TRBD and TRBJ reference genes, and CDR3 was defined per IMGT. Highly expanded clones were defined as clonotypes with a frequency above 0.1%. Repertoire diversity was measured by Shannon entropy, and V-J evenness by the Gini coefficient. Clonotypes shared by more than one individual were considered public. In TCRdb, the public reads were trimmed at Q25 with fastp and aligned with MiXCR, with productive beta chains retained. One record per CDR3 amino acid sequence lists the most common genes and DNA. TCRdb, not the authors, supplied the V and J calls. This sample is represented by hundreds of thousands of distinct CDR3 sequences; roughly a sixth of them were singletons. The ten most abundant clones make up 22% of the sample.

The intended sense of this specimen's time point label: newly diagnosed GD, antithyroid drugs for less than 3 months. For both TCR sequencing and RNA sequencing, RNA was extracted from PBMCs using TRIzol. Graves' disease was diagnosed according to American Thyroid Association guidelines. The patients came from an endocrinology department in Xi'an, China. Each patient gave approximately 8.8 milliliters of peripheral blood, collected in an EDTA anticoagulant tube. Ficoll Paque Plus density gradient separation was used to isolate PBMCs, and no additional T cell sorting was done. An Agilent 2100 Bioanalyzer and agarose gel were used to assess RNA quality, and a NanoDrop 2000 was used to measure RNA concentration. Its CDR3 holds 15 amino acids, cysteine through phenylalanine. The kept DNA is CDR3 alone, 45 bases in frame from the first base. According to the germline V gene, CDR1 reads MNHEY and CDR2 reads SVGEGT. From V the trimming removes 5 bases and from J it removes 0 bases, while the gene matches leave 7 bases of the junction unaccounted for.

The sample belongs to a study of regulatory T cells in long-lasting Graves disease (dated by TCRdb to the early 2020s). With regard to the full study: Antithyroid drugs had been taken for less than 3 months by newly diagnosed Graves' disease patients. This study used TCR sequencing and RNA sequencing of peripheral blood to compare persistent Graves' disease patients against newly diagnosed Graves' disease patients. The study took place in China and was registered as a clinical trial. A total of around 35 samples were covered by TCR sequencing, comprising approximately 13 persistent and approximately 20 newly diagnosed Graves' disease patients.

Study-wide findings and limitations: Preferential use of TRBV28, TRBJ1-2 and TRBJ2-5 was observed in persistent disease, whereas TRBV20-1 and TRBJ2-1 were favored in newly diagnosed disease. The small sample size was acknowledged by the authors as a limitation that may reduce accuracy. Only peripheral blood was studied, because thyroid tissue, the primary lesion, was inaccessible. Persistent patients shared more public clonotypes among themselves (2,741) than newly diagnosed patients did (about 970). Sequencing and analysis were restricted to the TCR beta chain. Compared with newly diagnosed patients, patients with persistent Graves' disease had lower TCR Shannon entropy and fewer highly expanded clones, which suggests clonal expansion.

This TCR was sampled from a female donor with Graves disease. The source material was peripheral blood mononuclear cells (PBMCs), sampled at new diagnosis, from a patient treated with antithyroid drugs. Here the chain combines TRBV6-2 or TRBV6-3 and TRBJ2-7, and 7 junction bases match TRBD1. The encoded CDR3 is CASSLNGQDSYEQYF. Here is the DNA: TGTGCCAGCAGTCTGAACGGACAGGACTCCTACGAGCAGTACTTC.